These 9 T cell receptor beta chains share one sample of origin, sequenced in a study of beta chain features in type 1 diabetes. Broader study findings: Within each of all four CD4+ subsets, Type 1 diabetes patients had TCRB CDR3s that were moderately but significantly shorter.

As every portion of the isolated RNA was reverse transcribed, the sequencing read expressed TCRB transcripts. Generated by immunoSEQ multiplex PCR, the TCRdb table keeps only in-frame clones and is missing some. This sample has about 30,000 clones; roughly 56% occur once, and the top ten carry 1.5%. These receptors are not linked to any known antigen. Sequencing was carried out using Tregs from blood. All receptors come from a young woman with type 1 diabetes.

The J gene is TRBJ2-1, the V gene TRBV5-5; D possibly corresponds to TRBD1 (6 bases). CDR3 length: 12 amino acids. The V end lost 2 bases, the J end lost 10 bases, and 10 bases lay between the germline ends. The V gene's germline CDR1 is SGHKS and CDR2 YYEKEE (reference sequence). This CDR3 reads CASSFSGTEQFF. The CDR3 DNA is TGTGCCAGCAGCTTCTCCGGGACAGAGCAGTTCTTC.

J is TRBJ1-3 and V is TRBV6-5; D is possibly TRBD1 (5 bases). Germline CDR1 is MNHEY and CDR2 is SVGAGI. Deletions cut 6 bases from V and 4 bases from J, with 16 bases between. The CDR3 covers 15 residues. CDR3 in DNA: TGTGCCAGCAGACGACAGCCTCAAGCGGGAAACACCATATATTTT. This encodes CASRRQPQAGNTIYF.

The chain links TRBV23-1 to TRBJ2-7; 14 bases map to TRBD2. TRBV23-1 is treated as an ORF (open reading frame) with a function not yet certain. J lost 3 bases, V lost 3 bases, and 13 bases had no gene match. The CDR3 has 19 amino acids. CDR3 nucleotide sequence: TGCGCCAGCAGTCACTTCCAGCCGGGACTAGCGGGAGTCGGCTACGAGCAGTACGTC. Its protein product is CASSHFQPGLAGVGYEQYV.

This clone was picked up a small number of times. This chain links TRBV29-1 with TRBJ2-5, with TRBD1 matching 8 bases. CDR3 length: 14 amino acids. Germline V lookup: CDR1 SQVTM, CDR2 ANQGSEA. The V gene end was trimmed by 6 bases and the J gene end by 6 bases; junction bases not matched to a gene: 12. CDR3 protein: CSVNSARTGQTQYF. Written as DNA, the CDR3 is TGCAGCGTAAACTCTGCTCGGACAGGGCAGACCCAGTACTTC.

The chain joins TRBV11-2 to TRBJ2-3; a possible D gene is TRBD2 (5 bases). The V end lost 4 bases, the J end lost 0 bases, and 14 bases lay between the germline ends. The CDR3 runs to 16 residues. Germline assignment: CDR1 SGHAT and CDR2 FQNNGV. CDR3 coding DNA: TGTGCCAGCAGCTCCACCCTTAGCGCAAGCACAGATACGCAGTATTTT. As protein: CASSSTLSASTDTQYF.

The chain recombines TRBV2 with TRBJ1-4; D remains unclear. Trimming cost V 6 bases and J 7 bases, with 21 bases left between them. In germline, CDR1 is SNHLY, CDR2 FYNNEI. The CDR3 sequence is 16 residues long. The CDR3 is CASRPLPTATGEKLFF. The CDR3 DNA follows: TGTGCCAGCAGGCCTCTTCCGACCGCAACGGGTGAAAAACTGTTTTTT.

The sample holds one count of this clone. V and J are TRBV28 and TRBJ1-4, with 11 bases aligning to TRBD1. The J segment lost 8 bases and the V segment lost 5 bases, leaving 7 bases of the junction unmatched. The CDR3 runs to 15 residues. CDR1 is MDHEN, CDR2 SYDVKM, per germline. CDR3 protein: CASSKGQGAGEKLFF. The CDR3 DNA is TGTGCCAGCAGTAAAGGACAGGGGGCTGGAGAAAAACTGTTTTTT.

This sequence joins TRBV30 and TRBJ1-5; D is unresolved. The V gene lost 5 bases and the J gene lost 0 bases, with 20 bases spanning the gap. Germline V gives CDR1 GTSNPN, CDR2 SVGIG (reference sequence). The CDR3 covers 17 residues. In nucleotides, the CDR3 is TGTGCCTGGCGGCACTCGGGGAGGCCCGATAGCAATCAGCCCCAGCATTTT. Protein product: CAWRHSGRPDSNQPQHF. Full variable domain (missing parts from reference TRBV30 and TRBJ1-5): SQTIHQWPATLVQPVGSPLSLECTVEGTSNPNLYWYRQAAGRGLQLLFYSVGIGQISSEVPQNLSASRPQDRQFILSSKKLLLSDSGFYLCAWRHSGRPDSNQPQHFGDGTRLSIL.

The chain uses TRBV28 and TRBJ1-4, with D possibly being TRBD1 (6 bases). This CDR3 comprises 14 residues. With 3 bases removed from V and 7 bases from J, the gap between germline ends came to 12 bases. The germline CDR1 and CDR2 sequences are MDHEN and SYDVKM. The CDR3 reads CASSFWQGSEKLFF. CDR3 in DNA: TGTGCCAGCAGTTTTTGGCAGGGGAGTGAAAAACTGTTTTTT.